What follows describes a single TCR beta chain. Germline values: CDR1 SGHRS, CDR2 YFSETQ. The J segment lost 0 bases and the V segment lost 4 bases, leaving 9 bases of the junction unmatched. CDR3 length: 17 amino acids. The sample is drawn from a study of PD-L1 blockade in urothelial cancer. Sequenced by immunoSEQ multiplex PCR; TCRdb stores in-frame clones only, minus some. The sample yields about 76,000 clones, around 80% seen once. This TCR derives from a man in his 70s with urothelial cancer. The input for sequencing was PBMCs, taken around atezolizumab (anti-PD-L1) treatment. The V and J genes are TRBV5-1 and TRBJ1-3; TRBD1 matches 8 bases. The CDR3 region is CASSPGTGRASGNTIYF. For the CDR3, the DNA is TGCGCCAGCAGCCCCGGGACAGGCAGAGCCTCTGGAAACACCATATATTTT.